This TCR beta chain was recovered during a study of blood T cell repertoires in COVID-19. Across the whole study: Specimens from acute and convalescent COVID-19 originated in the United States, Italy and Spain.

The germline V gene encodes CDR1 SEHNR and CDR2 FQNEAQ (reference sequence). The CDR3 extends over 18 amino acids. Between the trimmed V and J ends, which lost 5 bases and 0 bases, there was a span of 22 bases. Sequencing was performed with immunoSEQ multiplex PCR; in TCRdb, only in-frame clones are kept and a portion is missing. This table holds around 130,000 clones, around 81% found once. This chain joins TRBV7-9 and TRBJ1-2; a possible D gene is TRBD1 (5 bases). The sample was peripheral blood. This clonotype originated in a human donor in a cohort sampled during active COVID-19. DNA for the CDR3: TGTGCCAGCAGCGATCAAACCTGGGGGGACGGATCTAACTATGGCTACACCTTC. It specifies CASSDQTWGDGSNYGYTF. The complete variable domain, with remaining parts taken from reference TRBV7-9 and TRBJ1-2, reads DTGVSQNPRHKITKRGQNVTFRCDPISEHNRLYWYRQTLGQGPEFLTYFQNEAQLEKSRLLSDRFSAERPKGSFSTLEIQRTEQGDSAMYLCASSDQTWGDGSNYGYTFGSGTRLTVV.